Presented here are 24 T cell receptor beta chains from one specimen sequenced in a study of cytomegalovirus exposure and HLA in healthy donors. The PCR employed 60 Vbeta primers together with 13 Jbeta primers. Clones were sequenced by immunoSEQ multiplex PCR, and TCRdb holds only the in-frame ones, with some missing. The table records about 160,000 clones, approximately 79% of them present only once. The sample consisted of PBMCs. These TCRs come from a man aged 40-55 years in good health and CMV-seronegative.

The chain joins TRBV7-9 to TRBJ1-1, with 7 positions matching TRBD1. The V gene's germline CDR1 is SEHNR and CDR2 FQNEAQ (reference sequence). This CDR3 is 13 amino acids long. The junction had 4 bases not matched to a gene; V was cut back by 4 bases and J by 5 bases. The CDR3 is CASSSGGKTEAFF. DNA of the CDR3: TGTGCCAGCAGCTCAGGGGGAAAGACTGAAGCTTTCTTT.

The CDR3 is CASGGVHYGYTF. The CDR3, as DNA: TGTGCCAGTGGAGGAGTTCACTATGGCTACACCTTC. V and J are TRBV6-6 and TRBJ1-2; no clear D. Germline lookup yields CDR1 MNHNY and CDR2 SVGAGI (reference sequence). This CDR3 is 12 amino acids long. V was trimmed by 9 bases and J by 3 bases, leaving 11 bases between them.

This chain joins TRBV5-8 and TRBJ1-5; perhaps TRBD1 as D (5 bases). V shed 3 bases and J shed 11 bases, with 21 bases lying between them. The CDR3 is 15 residues long. CDR1 is SGHTS, CDR2 YDEGEE, per germline. DNA for the CDR3: TGTGCCAGCAGCTCGGGAGGGACGGCGCCCAAGGCCCAGCATTTT. Translation: CASSSGGTAPKAQHF.

The chain combines TRBV6-1 with TRBJ2-7; D not certain. CDR3 length: 11 amino acids. In germline, CDR1 is MNHNS, CDR2 SASEGT. The CDR3 nucleotides are TGTGCGACACTTTTGACCTACGAGCAGTACTTC. The encoded protein is CATLLTYEQYF.

The J gene is TRBJ1-5, the V gene TRBV28, with D uncertain. With 5 bases removed from V and 6 bases from J, the gap between germline ends came to 14 bases. This CDR3 region has 14 residues. CDR1 and CDR2 from the germline V gene are MDHEN and SYDVKM. CDR3 loop: CASSEGLVGQPQHF. In DNA form, the CDR3 reads TGTGCCAGCAGTGAGGGCTTAGTTGGTCAGCCCCAGCATTTT.

About this clone: Relative to the germline gene, one junction end is altered; a read error may explain this. The CDR3 is CSSSQRPSGGYEQYF. The DNA of the CDR3 is TGTTCCAGCAGTCAACGTCCGTCTGGCGGGTACGAGCAGTACTTC. The gene calls are TRBV7-9 and TRBJ2-7, with D tentatively TRBD2 (5 bases). Germline loops: CDR1 SEHNR, CDR2 FQNEAQ (reference sequence). The CDR3 has 15 amino acids.

The CDR3 reads CASSTRQGSHEQYF. The CDR3 bases are TGTGCCAGCAGCACCCGACAGGGATCCCACGAGCAGTACTTC. V gene TRBV9 combines with J gene TRBJ2-7; TRBD1 agrees at 7 bases. The V and J ends lost 4 bases and 5 bases, in that order; junction bases with no gene match: 9. Germline V gene lookup returns CDR1 SGDLS and CDR2 YYNGEE. This CDR3 contains 14 residues.

The genes are TRBV28 and TRBJ2-7; 9 positions agree with TRBD2. The V gene end was trimmed by 4 bases and the J gene end by 4 bases; junction bases not matched to a gene: 11. The CDR3 consists of 16 residues. The germline V gene encodes CDR1 MDHEN and CDR2 SYDVKM. CDR3 residues: CASSSNSLSGGYEQYF. The CDR3 nucleotides read TGTGCCAGCAGTTCAAACTCCTTGAGCGGGGGGTACGAGCAGTACTTC.

The chain joins TRBV6-1 to TRBJ1-3; weak D call: TRBD1 (5 bases). This CDR3 contains 17 residues. Trimming shortened V by 1 base and J by 0 bases, and 13 bases separated the two germline ends. Germline-derived CDR1 and CDR2 are MNHNS and SASEGT. The CDR3 here is CASSEVLQVYSGNTIYF. CDR3 nucleotides: TGTGCCAGCAGTGAAGTACTACAGGTTTACTCTGGAAACACCATATATTTT.

The table lists this clone with a count of one. This chain links TRBV6-6 with TRBJ2-7, with TRBD2 identical over 11 bases. Trimming cost V 10 bases and J 3 bases; bases outside gene matches: 8. The CDR3 totals 14 residues. Per the germline V gene, CDR1 is MNHNY and CDR2 is SVGAGI (reference sequence). CDR3 in DNA: TGTGCCACCATTGGGACTAGCGGTAACTACGAGCAGTACTTC. It codes for CATIGTSGNYEQYF.

V is TRBV5-1 and J is TRBJ2-7; the match to TRBD2 covers 12 bases. CDR3 length: 15 residues. Per the germline V gene, CDR1 is SGHRS and CDR2 is YFSETQ. With V trimmed by 2 bases and J by 2 bases, 2 bases remained unmatched. In DNA form, the CDR3 reads TGCGCCAGCAGCTTTGGACTAGCGGGGACCTACGAGCAGTACTTC. This gives the protein CASSFGLAGTYEQYF.

The V gene is TRBV28, the J gene TRBJ1-5; 7 nucleotides align to TRBD1. Germline V gene lookup returns CDR1 MDHEN and CDR2 SYDVKM. The CDR3 runs 13 residues. J lost 5 bases, V lost 5 bases, and 3 bases had no gene match. DNA of the CDR3: TGTGCCAGCAGTCTCAGGGGGGATCAGCCCCAGCATTTT. Encoded protein: CASSLRGDQPQHF. The full variable domain, its missing parts supplied by reference TRBV28 and TRBJ1-5, is DVKVTQSSRYLVKRTGEKVFLECVQDMDHENMFWYRQDPGLGLRLIYFSYDVKMKEKGDIPEGYSVSREKKERFSLILESASTNQTSMYLCASSLRGDQPQHFGDGTRLSIL.

This chain joins TRBV2 and TRBJ2-1, with TRBD2 as a possible D gene (6 bases). There are 16 residues in the CDR3. Germline V CDR1 and CDR2: SNHLY, FYNNEI. The V and J ends lost 2 bases and 1 base respectively, with 12 bases between them. The CDR3: CASSESLGRSYNEQFF. The CDR3, as DNA: TGTGCCAGCAGTGAATCCCTAGGGAGGTCCTACAATGAGCAGTTCTTC.

This clone was observed a handful of times. This chain connects TRBV5-6 to TRBJ2-7; possible D gene TRBD2, 6 bases. Trimming stripped 7 bases from V and 0 bases from J, with 11 bases between. Germline V gene data show CDR1 as SGHDT and CDR2 as YYEEEE. The CDR3 extends over 13 amino acids. CDR3 DNA sequence: TGTGCCAGCGGTAGCGGAAGCTCCTACGAGCAGTACTTC. This gives the protein CASGSGSSYEQYF.

The V and J genes are TRBV7-2 and TRBJ1-2; TRBD1 matches 9 bases. After removal of 6 bases from V and 7 bases from J, the junction contained 9 bases not matched to a gene. The V gene's germline CDR1 is SGHTA and CDR2 FQGNSA. The CDR3 spans 14 residues. CDR3 nucleotide sequence: TGTGCCAGCAGTTCGACAGGGGGTAATCGTGGCTACACCTTC. Translation gives CASSSTGGNRGYTF. Based on the CDR3 plus reference TRBV7-2 and TRBJ1-2, the full variable domain is GAGVSQSPSNKVTEKGKDVELRCDPISGHTALYWYRQSLGQGLEFLIYFQGNSAPDKSGLPSDRFSAERTGGSVSTLTIQRTQQEDSAVYLCASSSTGGNRGYTFGSGTRLTVV.

The J gene is TRBJ1-1, the V gene TRBV2; no definite D call. CDR1 and CDR2 (germline): SNHLY, FYNNEI. V dropped 7 bases and J dropped 4 bases, with 7 bases sitting between them. The CDR3 length is 11 residues. The CDR3 sequence is CASIHSTEAFF. As DNA, the CDR3 is TGTGCCAGCATACACAGCACTGAAGCTTTCTTT.

The rearrangement uses TRBV2 and TRBJ2-7; TRBD1 is a possible D gene (6 bases). This CDR3 spans 15 amino acids. Looked up from germline, CDR1 is SNHLY and CDR2 is FYNNEI. V was trimmed by 1 base and J by 4 bases, leaving 14 bases between them. The CDR3 reads CASSEELQGYYEQYF. CDR3 DNA sequence: TGTGCCAGCAGTGAAGAGTTACAGGGTTATTACGAGCAGTACTTC.

This rearrangement joins TRBV19 to TRBJ2-1; tentative D call: TRBD2 (5 bases). Germline V CDR1 and CDR2: LNHDA, SQIVND (reference sequence). The CDR3 is made up of 15 amino acids. V was shortened by 3 bases and J by 0 bases, with 9 bases between the two germline ends. The DNA for the CDR3 is TGTGCCAGTAGTATTATCCTAGCCTCCTACAATGAGCAGTTCTTC. It is translated as CASSIILASYNEQFF.

This chain connects TRBV4-1 to TRBJ2-2, with 8 bases lining up with TRBD1. The germline CDR1 and CDR2 sequences are MGHRA and YSYEKL. The V segment lost 6 bases and the J segment 6 bases; nucleotides outside the gene matches: 9. This CDR3 has 15 residues. CDR3 DNA sequence: TGCGCCAGCAGGAGAGGACAGGGAGAGTCCGGGGAGCTGTTTTTT. This codes for CASRRGQGESGELFF.

The chain combines TRBV5-1 with TRBJ1-2; perhaps TRBD1 as D (5 bases). Germline V gives CDR1 SGHRS, CDR2 YFSETQ. V lost 0 bases and J 3 bases, leaving 12 bases between the germline ends. The CDR3 spans 15 residues. CDR3 loop: CASSLGQGNYYGYTF. The CDR3, as DNA: TGCGCCAGCAGCTTGGGGCAGGGAAACTACTATGGCTACACCTTC.

The V gene is TRBV6-1, the J gene TRBJ1-2, with D unresolved. The CDR3 is 16 residues long. The V end was cut by 1 base, the J end by 5 bases, with 17 bases between. Germline V gene sequence: CDR1 MNHNS, CDR2 SASEGT. The CDR3 protein is CASSEGLTLTLYGYTF. The DNA of the CDR3 is TGTGCCAGCAGTGAAGGTCTAACTCTTACCTTATATGGCTACACCTTC.

The rearrangement joins TRBV6-5 to TRBJ2-7, with D uncertain. There are 15 residues in the CDR3. Germline V gene data show CDR1 as MNHEY and CDR2 as SVGAGI. V shed 2 bases and J shed 4 bases, with 15 bases lying between them. In DNA form, the CDR3 reads TGTGCCAGCAGTTACCGCACAGACGGTGGATACGAGCAGTACTTC. Protein sequence: CASSYRTDGGYEQYF.

V gene TRBV27 combines with J gene TRBJ2-2; D gene ambiguous. From germline, CDR1 is MNHEY and CDR2 SMNVEV (reference sequence). This CDR3 region has 17 residues. V gave up 0 bases and J gave up 6 bases, with 17 bases separating them. CDR3 in DNA: TGTGCCAGCAGTTTATCTCGCAGTAGGAGAGCTGCCGGGGAGCTGTTTTTT. This translates into CASSLSRSRRAAGELFF.

The genes are TRBV5-5 and TRBJ1-5; D is unresolved. Deletions cut 0 bases from V and 0 bases from J, with 7 bases between. The CDR3 loop spans 15 amino acids. Germline loops: CDR1 SGHKS, CDR2 YYEKEE (reference sequence). The CDR3 here is CASSLVAYSNQPQHF. CDR3 sequence (DNA): TGTGCCAGCAGCTTGGTGGCATATAGCAATCAGCCCCAGCATTTT.